This T cell receptor beta chain was observed in a study of spatial heterogeneity in lung cancer. The CDR3 consists of 15 residues. Germline CDR1 reads MNHEY; CDR2 reads SMNVEV (reference sequence). V was shortened by 4 bases and J by 0 bases, with 9 bases between the two germline ends. Individual TCR cDNA molecules each bore their own unique molecular identifier. TCRdb processed the 5' RACE reads anew with MiXCR; each CDR3 protein has one entry. This sample has 6,000 to 9,000 distinct CDR3 sequences, with roughly 5% found just once. This clonotype was observed at least ten times. Stated time point: sample taken at primary tumor resection. Whole RNA obtained from tumor, nontumor lung or frozen PBMC underwent sequencing without sorting.

This receptor was identified in a female donor with early-stage non-small cell lung cancer. The chain links TRBV27 to TRBJ1-4; TRBD1 is a possible D gene (5 bases). The sequencing used normal lung tissue next to the tumor, collected at surgery. CDR3 DNA: TGTGCCAGCAGTTGGGACGGTGCAACTAATGAAAAACTGTTTTTT. This gives the protein CASSWDGATNEKLFF.